Sequencing of this T cell receptor (beta chain) was carried out in a study of Tregs in tolerant kidney transplant recipients. This CDR3 comprises 13 residues. Trimming took 1 base from V and 0 from J, leaving 3 bases between them. From germline, CDR1 is SGHTS and CDR2 YDEGEE. Produced via immunoSEQ multiplex PCR; TCRdb's table is partial and in-frame only. The sample has more than 90,000 clones, about 90% seen once. The sequenced material came from CD4+ T cells from blood. This TCR was recovered from a human donor in good health. The J gene is TRBJ2-3, the V gene TRBV5-8; D uncertain. The CDR3 sequence is CASSLSSTDTQYF. As DNA, the CDR3 is TGTGCCAGCAGCTTGAGCAGCACAGATACGCAGTATTTT.